This T cell receptor (beta chain) was obtained from a study of T cell repertoires in cytomegalovirus infection. Study-level points and caveats: Ex vivo responses were dominated by HLA-C-restricted CMV-specific TCR beta clonotypes.

V dropped 5 bases and J dropped 8 bases, with 21 bases sitting between them. CDR3 length equals 16 residues. Germline values: CDR1 LGHNT, CDR2 FRNRAP. Concerning this clonotype itself: Its target is unknown.

Using its own MiXCR run on the reads, TCRdb lists one record per CDR3 protein. The table shows 150,000 to 200,000 distinct CDR3 sequences, with roughly 20% occurring only once. The receptor's source is a human donor in good health (CMV status not recorded). Some clones in this sample may be carry-over from other donors' samples. Sequenced: PBMCs. The rearrangement links TRBV12-5 to TRBJ1-4; D unresolved. Written as DNA, the CDR3 is TGTGCTAGTGGTCCCGGCGGCTCGGGGTGGGCGGAAAAACTGTTTTTT. Translating it yields CASGPGGSGWAEKLFF.